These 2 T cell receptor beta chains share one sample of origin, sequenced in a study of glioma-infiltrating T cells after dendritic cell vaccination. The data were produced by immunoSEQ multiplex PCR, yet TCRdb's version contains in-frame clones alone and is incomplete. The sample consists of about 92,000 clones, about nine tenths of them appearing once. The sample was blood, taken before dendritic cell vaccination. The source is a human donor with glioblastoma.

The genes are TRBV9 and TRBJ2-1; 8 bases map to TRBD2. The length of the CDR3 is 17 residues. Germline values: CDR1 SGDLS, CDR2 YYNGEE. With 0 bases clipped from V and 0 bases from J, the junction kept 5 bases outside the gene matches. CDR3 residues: CASSVVGTRSSYNEQFF. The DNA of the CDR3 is TGTGCCAGCAGCGTAGTTGGGACTAGAAGCTCCTACAATGAGCAGTTCTTC. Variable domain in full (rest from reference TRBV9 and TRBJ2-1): DSGVTQTPKHLITATGQRVTLRCSPRSGDLSVYWYQQSLDQGLQFLIQYYNGEERAKGNILERFSAQQFPDLHSELNLSSLELGDSALYFCASSVVGTRSSYNEQFFGPGTRLTVL.

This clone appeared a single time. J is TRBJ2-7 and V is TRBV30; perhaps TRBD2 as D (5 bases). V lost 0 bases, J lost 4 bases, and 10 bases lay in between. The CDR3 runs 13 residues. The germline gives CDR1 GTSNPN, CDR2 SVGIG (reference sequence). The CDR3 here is CAWSVVSGYEQYF. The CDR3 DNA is TGTGCCTGGAGTGTAGTGAGCGGATACGAGCAGTACTTC.